A selection of T cell receptor beta chains follows, all from one sample in a study of blood T cell repertoires in COVID-19. Here immunoSEQ multiplex PCR was the method, and the copy in TCRdb shows in-frame clones only, minus some. The repertoire holds some 23,000 clones, with roughly nine tenths as singletons. The specimen was peripheral blood. These receptors were collected from a human donor with active COVID-19. The donor label of this sample is uncertain. The CDR3 runs from the conserved cysteine through the conserved F or W. Fields, in order: CDR3 protein, CDR3 DNA, D gene, J gene, clone size, V gene. The D gene is left open where the match is weak. Some rows mark clone size as missing; the rest say once, few, many or name a class of expanded clone.

CASSLQGGAYGYTF | TGTGCCAGCAGCCTCCAGGGAGGCGCCTATGGCTACACCTTC | NA | TRBJ1-2 | NA | TRBV5-6
CASSDRQPGIYGYTF | TGTGCCAGTAGTGATCGGCAGCCAGGAATCTATGGCTACACCTTC | NA | TRBJ1-2 | NA | TRBV19
CASSPQTSGRPNKQYF | TGTGCCAGCTCACCGCAGACTAGCGGGCGACCAAATAAGCAGTACTTC | TRBD2 | TRBJ2-7 | NA | TRBV18
CASSPKRNSGRAVEQYF | TGTGCCAGCAGCCCAAAACGTAATAGCGGGAGGGCCGTCGAGCAGTACTTC | TRBD2 | TRBJ2-7 | NA | TRBV3-1/TRBV3-2
CASSLGTGREAFF | TGCGCCAGCAGCCTTGGGACAGGCCGTGAGGCTTTCTTT | TRBD1 | TRBJ1-1 | NA | TRBV5-1
CASSLGLAGTYEQYF | TGTGCCAGCAGCTTAGGGCTAGCGGGAACCTACGAGCAGTACTTC | TRBD2 | TRBJ2-7 | NA | TRBV7-2
CASSYGQHYEQYF | TGTGCCAGCAGTTACGGGCAGCACTACGAGCAGTACTTC | NA | TRBJ2-7 | NA | TRBV6-5
CASSPTVDRRNQPQHF | TGTGCCAGCAGCCCGACCGTTGACAGGAGAAACCAGCCCCAGCATTTT | NA | TRBJ1-5 | NA | TRBV7-2
CASSVRGNTEAFF | TGTGCCAGCAGTGTCAGGGGAAACACTGAAGCTTTCTTT | NA | TRBJ1-1 | few | TRBV2
CASSVDRVNTEAFF | TGTGCCAGCAGTGTTGACAGGGTGAACACTGAAGCTTTCTTT | TRBD1 | TRBJ1-1 | NA | TRBV2
CASSLAGVEYNSPLHF | TGTGCCAGCAGTTTGGCGGGGGTAGAATATAATTCACCCCTCCACTTT | NA | TRBJ1-6 | NA | TRBV6-5
CASSFDMNTEAFF | TGCGCCAGCAGCTTTGACATGAACACTGAAGCTTTCTTT | NA | TRBJ1-1 | NA | TRBV5-1
CATSRDLIIVQDRDTEAFF | TGTGCCACCAGCAGAGACCTAATTATCGTTCAGGACAGAGACACTGAAGCTTTCTTT | NA | TRBJ1-1 | NA | TRBV15
CAWRGQETQYF | TGTGCCTGGAGGGGGCAGGAGACCCAGTACTTC | NA | TRBJ2-5 | NA | TRBV30
CARSRVAITGRGQYF | TGTGCCAGAAGCCGGGTAGCGATAACTGGTCGGGGGCAGTACTTC | NA | TRBJ2-7 | NA | TRBV5-3
CAISGEVGGEQYF | TGTGCCATCAGTGGAGAGGTGGGGGGCGAGCAGTACTTC | NA | TRBJ2-7 | NA | TRBV10-3
CASRRGLAGAYEQYF | TGTGCCAGCAGACGGGGACTAGCGGGTGCCTACGAGCAGTACTTC | TRBD2 | TRBJ2-7 | NA | TRBV6-5
CASSLRVSYEQYF | TGTGCCAGCAGTTTACGAGTTAGCTACGAGCAGTACTTC | NA | TRBJ2-7 | NA | TRBV27
CASSIDWTDTQYF | TGTGCCAGTAGTATCGACTGGACAGATACGCAGTATTTT | NA | TRBJ2-3 | NA | TRBV19
CASSVGGSTDTQYF | TGTGCCAGCAGCGTAGGAGGGAGCACAGATACGCAGTATTTT | NA | TRBJ2-3 | NA | TRBV9
CASSPVGGQPQHF | TGTGCCAGCAGCCCCGTCGGGGGGCAGCCCCAGCATTTT | NA | TRBJ1-5 | NA | TRBV7-9
CASSLGNPATDTQYF | TGTGCCAGCAGCTTAGGTAACCCCGCGACAGATACGCAGTATTTT | NA | TRBJ2-3 | NA | TRBV7-3
CASSYRGMDSPLHF | TGTGCCAGCAGTTACAGGGGTATGGACTCACCCCTCCACTTT | NA | TRBJ1-6 | NA | TRBV6-6
CASSLVLAGVGLNEQFF | TGTGCCAGCAGCCTGGTCTTAGCGGGAGTAGGGTTAAATGAGCAGTTCTTC | TRBD2 | TRBJ2-1 | NA | TRBV11-2
CASSPGLAGVADTQYF | TGTGCCAGCAGCCCAGGACTAGCGGGAGTAGCAGATACGCAGTATTTT | TRBD2 | TRBJ2-3 | NA | TRBV9
CASRTGRGETQYF | TGTGCCAGTAGGACCGGGAGAGGGGAGACCCAGTACTTC | NA | TRBJ2-5 | NA | TRBV19
CAIRGPSGPTYEQYF | TGTGCCATCAGGGGTCCAAGCGGACCGACCTACGAGCAGTACTTC | NA | TRBJ2-7 | NA | TRBV10-3
CASSFTPDYEQYF | TGTGCCAGCAGCTTCACTCCCGACTACGAGCAGTACTTC | NA | TRBJ2-7 | once | TRBV11-2
CASTGLSGANVLTF | TGTGCCAGCACCGGTTTGTCTGGGGCCAACGTCCTGACTTTC | NA | TRBJ2-6 | NA | TRBV2
CASSQPRTSGRFDTQYF | TGCGCCAGCAGCCAACCTCGGACTAGCGGGAGATTTGATACGCAGTATTTT | TRBD2 | TRBJ2-3 | NA | TRBV4-1
CASSKVGTANNEQFF | TGTGCCAGCAGCAAAGTCGGGACAGCTAACAATGAGCAGTTCTTC | NA | TRBJ2-1 | NA | TRBV21-1
CASSLNRGERNIQYF | TGTGCCAGCTCACTCAATCGGGGGGAGAGAAACATTCAGTACTTC | TRBD2 | TRBJ2-4 | NA | TRBV18
CASTMTGLNTGELFF | TGTGCCAGCACTATGACAGGGCTAAACACCGGGGAGCTGTTTTTT | TRBD1 | TRBJ2-2 | NA | TRBV28
CASSQVEGAEGEQYF | TGCGCCAGCAGCCAAGTTGAGGGAGCTGAAGGCGAGCAGTACTTC | NA | TRBJ2-7 | NA | TRBV4-1
CSVGAGDTEAFF | TGCAGCGTTGGTGCGGGGGACACTGAAGCTTTCTTT | NA | TRBJ1-1 | NA | TRBV29-1
CASRPGGAPTEAFF | TGTGCCAGCAGGCCCGGTGGGGCGCCCACTGAAGCTTTCTTT | NA | TRBJ1-1 | once | TRBV28
CASNQDISLAGANVLTF | TGCGCCAGCAACCAAGATATATCTCTTGCTGGGGCCAACGTCCTGACTTTC | NA | TRBJ2-6 | NA | TRBV4-1
CASRHSDRPTYEQYF | TGTGCCAGCAGGCATTCGGACAGACCAACCTACGAGCAGTACTTC | NA | TRBJ2-7 | NA | TRBV28
CASSDQREVHEQYF | TGTGCCAGCAGTGACCAGCGGGAGGTCCACGAGCAGTACTTC | TRBD2 | TRBJ2-7 | NA | TRBV6-1
CASSLNRAPYEQYF | TGTGCCAGCTCCTTAAACAGGGCCCCCTACGAGCAGTACTTC | NA | TRBJ2-7 | NA | TRBV9
CASQGGTDTQYF | TGTGCCAGCCAGGGGGGAACAGATACGCAGTATTTT | NA | TRBJ2-3 | NA | TRBV7-9
CASRPASGTGGNSPLHF | TGTGCCAGCAGACCTGCGAGTGGGACAGGGGGTAATTCACCCCTCCACTTT | TRBD1 | TRBJ1-6 | NA | TRBV27
CASSFGGSRPLHF | TGTGCCAGCAGCTTTGGAGGGTCGAGGCCCCTCCACTTT | NA | TRBJ1-6 | once | TRBV5-6
CATSEGTSGNNEQFF | TGTGCCACCAGTGAGGGGACTAGCGGGAACAATGAGCAGTTCTTC | TRBD2 | TRBJ2-1 | NA | TRBV24-1
CASSHPWGWVESGPRYYNEQFF | TGTGCCAGCAGCCACCCCTGGGGATGGGTAGAGAGCGGCCCCCGGTACTACAATGAGCAGTTCTTC | NA | TRBJ2-1 | NA | TRBV14
CASSLVAGWNSPLHF | TGTGCCAGCAGCTTGGTTGCGGGGTGGAATTCACCCCTCCACTTT | NA | TRBJ1-6 | NA | TRBV5-5
CASSADREDTQYF | TGTGCCAGCAGCGCCGACAGGGAAGATACGCAGTATTTT | TRBD1 | TRBJ2-3 | NA | TRBV6-5
CASRPSRGLGADTQYF | TGTGCCAGCAGGCCGTCCAGGGGGTTGGGTGCAGATACGCAGTATTTT | TRBD1 | TRBJ2-3 | NA | TRBV28